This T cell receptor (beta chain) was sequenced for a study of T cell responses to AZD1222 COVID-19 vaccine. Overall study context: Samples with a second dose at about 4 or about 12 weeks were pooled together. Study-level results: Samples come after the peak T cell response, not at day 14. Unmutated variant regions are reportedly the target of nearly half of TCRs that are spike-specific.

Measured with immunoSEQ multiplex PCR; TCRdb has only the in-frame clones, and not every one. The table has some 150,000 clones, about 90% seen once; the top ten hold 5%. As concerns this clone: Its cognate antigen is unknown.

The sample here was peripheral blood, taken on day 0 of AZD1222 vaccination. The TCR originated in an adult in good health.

CDR3 nucleotides: TGTGCCAGCAGCCCTACTAGTAACTACAATGAGCAGTTCTTC. This sequence encodes CASSPTSNYNEQFF. This chain links TRBV3-1 (or the pseudogene TRBV3-2) with TRBJ2-1, with D perhaps TRBD2 (5 bases). Germline V lookup: CDR1 LGHDT, CDR2 YNNKEL (reference sequence). This CDR3 is built from 14 residues. V was trimmed by 4 bases and J by 3 bases, leaving 10 bases between them.